This note documents a single T cell receptor (beta chain) sequence. Antigen specificity is unknown. These data originate in a study of cytomegalovirus exposure and HLA in healthy donors. The PCR used 60 Vbeta and 13 Jbeta primers. Repertoires were generated with immunoSEQ multiplex PCR, while TCRdb's copy carries only in-frame clones and drops some. This table has around 150,000 clones, 82% appearing once. Regarding the study as a whole: Generally TCR sequences proved uncommon, though certain public TCRs appeared in numerous donors. Donors were assumed by presence/absence analyses to have roughly uniform sequencing depth.

The germline V gene encodes CDR1 SGHRS and CDR2 YFSETQ. The CDR3 is 15 residues long. V lost 4 bases, J lost 4 bases, and 15 bases lay in between. The sequencing input was PBMCs. The chain recombines TRBV5-1 with TRBJ2-1; D gene uncertain. The clonotype was recovered from a girl aged 2-10 years in good health and CMV-seropositive. The chain's CDR3 is CASSQTDNPYNEQFF. CDR3 sequence (DNA): TGCGCCAGCAGCCAAACTGACAACCCGTACAATGAGCAGTTCTTC.